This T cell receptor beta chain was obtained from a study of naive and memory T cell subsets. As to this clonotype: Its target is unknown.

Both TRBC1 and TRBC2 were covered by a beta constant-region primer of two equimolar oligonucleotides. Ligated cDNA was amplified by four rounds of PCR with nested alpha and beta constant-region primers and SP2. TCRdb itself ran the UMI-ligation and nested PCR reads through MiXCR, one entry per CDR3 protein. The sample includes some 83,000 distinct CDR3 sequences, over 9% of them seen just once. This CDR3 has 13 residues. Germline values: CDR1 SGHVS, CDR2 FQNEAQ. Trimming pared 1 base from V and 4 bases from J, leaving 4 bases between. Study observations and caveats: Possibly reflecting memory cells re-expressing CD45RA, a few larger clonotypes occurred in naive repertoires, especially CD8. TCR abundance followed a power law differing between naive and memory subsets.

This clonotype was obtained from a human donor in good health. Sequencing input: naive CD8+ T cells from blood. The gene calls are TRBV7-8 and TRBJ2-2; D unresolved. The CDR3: CASSLDVTGELFF. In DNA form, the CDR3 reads TGTGCCAGCAGCTTAGACGTCACCGGGGAGCTGTTTTTT. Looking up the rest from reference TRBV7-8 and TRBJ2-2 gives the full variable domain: GAGVSQSPRYKVAKRGQDVALRCDPISGHVSLFWYQQALGQGPEFLTYFQNEAQLDKSGLPSDRFFAERPEGSVSTLKIQRTQQEDSAVYLCASSLDVTGELFFGEGSRLTVL.